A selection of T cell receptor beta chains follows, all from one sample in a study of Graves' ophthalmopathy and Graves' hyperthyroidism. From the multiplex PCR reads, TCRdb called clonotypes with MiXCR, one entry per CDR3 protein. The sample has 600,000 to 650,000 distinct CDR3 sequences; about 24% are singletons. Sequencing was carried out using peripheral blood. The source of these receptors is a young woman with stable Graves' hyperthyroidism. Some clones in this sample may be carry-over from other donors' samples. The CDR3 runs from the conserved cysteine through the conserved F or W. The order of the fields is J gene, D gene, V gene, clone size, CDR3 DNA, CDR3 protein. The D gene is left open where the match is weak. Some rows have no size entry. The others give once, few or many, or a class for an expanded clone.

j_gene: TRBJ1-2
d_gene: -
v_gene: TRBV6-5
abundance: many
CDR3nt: TGTGCCAGCAGTTACTCTGTCCCTCTGGACGACTATGGCTACACCTTC
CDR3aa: CASSYSVPLDDYGYTF

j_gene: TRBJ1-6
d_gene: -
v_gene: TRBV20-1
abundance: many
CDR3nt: TGCAGTGCTAGAAAATTGTGTCGACAGCTCGAATCACCCCTCCACTTT
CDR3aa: CSARKLCRQLESPLHF

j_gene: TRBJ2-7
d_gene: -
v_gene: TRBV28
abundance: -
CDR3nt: TGTGCCAGCAGTTTCCCAGAACAGGGTACGTACGAGCAGTACTTC
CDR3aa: CASSFPEQGTYEQYF

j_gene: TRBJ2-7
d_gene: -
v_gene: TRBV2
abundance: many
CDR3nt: TGTGCCAGCACCAGTCCAGACGCCTGGTGGGAGCAGTACTTC
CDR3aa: CASTSPDAWWEQYF

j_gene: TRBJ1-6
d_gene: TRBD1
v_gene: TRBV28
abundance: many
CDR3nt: TGTGCCAGCAGACGACAGGGGGCATCCTATAATTCACCCCTCCACTTT
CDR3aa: CASRRQGASYNSPLHF

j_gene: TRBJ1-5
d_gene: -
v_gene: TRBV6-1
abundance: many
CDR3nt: TGTGCCAGCAGTGCGCAGTATTTAAATCAGCCCCAGCATTTT
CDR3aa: CASSAQYLNQPQHF

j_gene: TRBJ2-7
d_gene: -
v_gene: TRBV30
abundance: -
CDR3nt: TGTGCCTGGAGTGAGGGGACATTGAGCGAGCAGTACTTC
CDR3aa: CAWSEGTLSEQYF

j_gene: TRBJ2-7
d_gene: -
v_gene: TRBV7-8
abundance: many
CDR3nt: TGTGCCAGCAGCTTAGAAGTCGGACCCTACGAGCAGTACTTC
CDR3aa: CASSLEVGPYEQYF

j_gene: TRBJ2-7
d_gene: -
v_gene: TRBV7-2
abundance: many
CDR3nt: TGTGCCACCGGCGGGGCTCCGAGGGACGAGCAGTACTTC
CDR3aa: CATGGAPRDEQYF

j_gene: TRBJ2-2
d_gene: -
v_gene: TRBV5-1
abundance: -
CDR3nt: TGCGCCAGCAGCTTGCCGGGACGAAGGGCCGGGGAGCTGTTTTTT
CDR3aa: CASSLPGRRAGELFF

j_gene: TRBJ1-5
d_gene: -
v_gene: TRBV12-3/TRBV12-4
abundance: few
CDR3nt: TGTGCCAGCAGTTTATCAGGGTGGGATCAGCCCCAGCATTTT
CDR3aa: CASSLSGWDQPQHF

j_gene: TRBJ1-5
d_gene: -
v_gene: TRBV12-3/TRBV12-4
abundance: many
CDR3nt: TGTGCCAGCAGTCCAGGGGTAATTCGCAATCAGCCCCAGCATTTT
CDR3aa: CASSPGVIRNQPQHF

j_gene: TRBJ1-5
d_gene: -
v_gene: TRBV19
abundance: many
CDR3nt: TGTGCCAGTTCAATGGGGTGGGATCAGCCCCAGCATTTT
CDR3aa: CASSMGWDQPQHF

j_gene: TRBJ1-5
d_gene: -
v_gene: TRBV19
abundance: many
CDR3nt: TGTGCCAGTAGTATTGGTCCCGGGGGCAATCAGCCCCAGCATTTT
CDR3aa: CASSIGPGGNQPQHF

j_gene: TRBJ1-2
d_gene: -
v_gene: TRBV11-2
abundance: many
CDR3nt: TGTGCCAGCAGCCAAAGGCCTAACTATGGCTACACCTTC
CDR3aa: CASSQRPNYGYTF

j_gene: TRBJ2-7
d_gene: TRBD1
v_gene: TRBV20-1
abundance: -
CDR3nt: TGCAGTGCCGCCCCGGACAGGGACTACGAGCAGTACTTC
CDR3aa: CSAAPDRDYEQYF

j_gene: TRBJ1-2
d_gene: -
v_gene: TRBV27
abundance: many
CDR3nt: TGTGCCAGCAGTTTGGGGTGGGGTAATGGCTATGGCTACACCTTC
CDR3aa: CASSLGWGNGYGYTF

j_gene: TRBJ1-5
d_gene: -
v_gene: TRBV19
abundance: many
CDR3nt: TGTGCCAGTAGTATTCAGGGTCTGGATCAGCCCCAGCATTTT
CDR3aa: CASSIQGLDQPQHF

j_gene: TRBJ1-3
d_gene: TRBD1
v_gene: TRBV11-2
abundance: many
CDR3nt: TGTGCCAGCAGCCCACGTCCCGGGACAGGAACTGCAGGAAACACCATATATTTT
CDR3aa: CASSPRPGTGTAGNTIYF

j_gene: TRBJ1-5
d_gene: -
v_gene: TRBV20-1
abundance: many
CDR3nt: TGCAGTGCTAGATGGGGGGATCAGCCCCAGCATTTT
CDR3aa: CSARWGDQPQHF

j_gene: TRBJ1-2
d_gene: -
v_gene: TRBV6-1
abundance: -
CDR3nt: TGTGCCAGCAGCCCCGGGGGTCTTAATCGCTACACCTTC
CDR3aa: CASSPGGLNRYTF

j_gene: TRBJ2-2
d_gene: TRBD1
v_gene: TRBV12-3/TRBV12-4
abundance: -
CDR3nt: TGTGCCAGCAGCTCTGGACAGGGTGGAGCCGGGGAGCTGTTTTTT
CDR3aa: CASSSGQGGAGELFF

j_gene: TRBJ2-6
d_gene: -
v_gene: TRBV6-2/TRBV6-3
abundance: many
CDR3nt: TGTGCCAGCACCCCATGGGCAGGGAGTTCTTCTGGGGCCAACGTCCTGACTTTC
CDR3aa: CASTPWAGSSSGANVLTF

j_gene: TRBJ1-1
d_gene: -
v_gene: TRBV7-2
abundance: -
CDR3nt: TGTGCCAGCAGCACCTACCGGGCTGAAGCTTTCTTT
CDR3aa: CASSTYRAEAFF

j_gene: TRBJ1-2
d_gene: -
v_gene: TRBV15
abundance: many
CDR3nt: TGTGCCACCAGCACCTCTAACTATGGCTACACCTTC
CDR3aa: CATSTSNYGYTF

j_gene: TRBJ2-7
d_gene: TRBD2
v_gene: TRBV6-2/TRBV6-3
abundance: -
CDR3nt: TGTGCCAACAATCCAGCGGGAGAGGTCTACGAGCAGTACTTC
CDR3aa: CANNPAGEVYEQYF

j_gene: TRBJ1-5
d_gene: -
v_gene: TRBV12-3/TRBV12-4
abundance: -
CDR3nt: TGTGCCAGCAGTTTAGGTGACAGAGATCAGCCCCAGCATTTT
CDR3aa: CASSLGDRDQPQHF

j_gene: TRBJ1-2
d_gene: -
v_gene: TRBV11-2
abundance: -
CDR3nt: TGTGCCAGCAGCTTAGAGTTTGCCGAGGACTATGGCTACACCTTC
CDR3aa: CASSLEFAEDYGYTF

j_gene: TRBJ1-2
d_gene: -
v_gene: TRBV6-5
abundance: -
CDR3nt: TGTGCCAGCAGTTATTACCGGGTCGGAGGGGGTAGTGGCTACACCTTC
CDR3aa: CASSYYRVGGGSGYTF

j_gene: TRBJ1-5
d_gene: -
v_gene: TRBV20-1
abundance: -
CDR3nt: TGCAGTGCTAGTGATTTCGGCAGGGTCGGAAGTCAGCCCCAGCATTTT
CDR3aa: CSASDFGRVGSQPQHF

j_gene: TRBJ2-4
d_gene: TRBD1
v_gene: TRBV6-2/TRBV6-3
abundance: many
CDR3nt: TGTGCCACCAGACAGGGCCCCGCCAAAAACATTCAGTACTTC
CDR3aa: CATRQGPAKNIQYF

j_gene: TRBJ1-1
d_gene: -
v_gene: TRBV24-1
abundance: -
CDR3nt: TGTGCCACCAGTACGATTTTACCATTTAATTGCGGGGTCATGAACACTGAAGCTTTCTTT
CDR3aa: CATSTILPFNCGVMNTEAFF

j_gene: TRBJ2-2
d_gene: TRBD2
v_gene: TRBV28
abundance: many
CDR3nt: TGTGCCAGCAGACTAGCGGGGACGAACACCGGGGAGCTGTTTTTT
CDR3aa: CASRLAGTNTGELFF

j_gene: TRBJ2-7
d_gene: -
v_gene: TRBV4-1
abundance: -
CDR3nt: TGCGCCAGCAGCCAAGAAGCAGGGGGGCCCTACGAGCAGTACTTC
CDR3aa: CASSQEAGGPYEQYF

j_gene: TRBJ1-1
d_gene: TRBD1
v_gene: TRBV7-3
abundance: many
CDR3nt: TGTGCCAGCAGCCCCGGGACAGGGGGCGTTTTGGCTGAAGCTTTCTTT
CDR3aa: CASSPGTGGVLAEAFF

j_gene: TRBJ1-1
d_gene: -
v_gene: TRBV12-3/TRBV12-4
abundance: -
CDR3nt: TGTGCCAGCAGTCAAGCGTGGGTTCCTGAAGCTTTCTTT
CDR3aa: CASSQAWVPEAFF

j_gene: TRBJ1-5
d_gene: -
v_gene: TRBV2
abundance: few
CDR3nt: TGTGCCAGCAGTGATCCGGGGCAGGCCCTCAATCAGCCCCAGCATTTT
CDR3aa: CASSDPGQALNQPQHF

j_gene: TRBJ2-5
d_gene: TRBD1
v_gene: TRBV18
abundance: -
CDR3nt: TGTGCCAGCTCACCCGGACAGGGGAAGGAGACCCAGTACTTC
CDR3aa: CASSPGQGKETQYF

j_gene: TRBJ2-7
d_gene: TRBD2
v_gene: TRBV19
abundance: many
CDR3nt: TGTGCCAGTAAGGAGCGGGAGGGTCCCCTAACCTACGAGCAGTACTTC
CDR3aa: CASKEREGPLTYEQYF

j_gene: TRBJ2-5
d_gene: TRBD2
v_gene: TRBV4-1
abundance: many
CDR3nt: TGCGCCAGCAGCGACCAGGCCCCAGGGACTAGCTTCCAGACCCAGTACTTC
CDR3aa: CASSDQAPGTSFQTQYF

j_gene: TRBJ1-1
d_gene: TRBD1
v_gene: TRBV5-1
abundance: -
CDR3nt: TGCGCCAGCAGCTCCCGTGGGGCGCAGGGGGCAATATGGACTGAAGCTTTCTTT
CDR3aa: CASSSRGAQGAIWTEAFF

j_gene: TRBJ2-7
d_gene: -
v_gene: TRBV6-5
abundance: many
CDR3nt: TGTGCCAGCAGTTACCGAGGGAGCGTGCAGTACTTC
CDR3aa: CASSYRGSVQYF

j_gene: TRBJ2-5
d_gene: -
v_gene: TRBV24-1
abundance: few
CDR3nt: TGTGCCACCAGTGATCCCACAGGGAGCGGAGAGACCCAGTACTTC
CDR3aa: CATSDPTGSGETQYF

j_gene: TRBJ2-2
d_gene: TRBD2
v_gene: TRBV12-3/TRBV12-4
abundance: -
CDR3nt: TGTGCCAGCAGCCCAGGACTAGCGGGGGGGCTCGGGGAGCTGTTTTTT
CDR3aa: CASSPGLAGGLGELFF

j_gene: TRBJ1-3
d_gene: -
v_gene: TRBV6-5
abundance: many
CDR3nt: TGTGCCAGCAGTACAGAGTATGGAAACACCATATATTTT
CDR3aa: CASSTEYGNTIYF

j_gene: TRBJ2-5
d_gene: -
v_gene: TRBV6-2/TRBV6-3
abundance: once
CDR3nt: TGTGCCAGCAGTTTTCAGCCAGCAGCCCTCCAAGGGACCCAGTACTTC
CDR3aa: CASSFQPAALQGTQYF

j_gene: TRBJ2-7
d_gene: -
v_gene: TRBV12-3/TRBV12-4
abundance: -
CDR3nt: TGTGCCAGCAGTTTGTCGGCAATTCCCTACGAGCAGTACTTC
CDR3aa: CASSLSAIPYEQYF

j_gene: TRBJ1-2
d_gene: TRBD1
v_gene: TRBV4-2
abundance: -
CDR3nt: TGTGCCAGCAGCCAAGACCACAGGGGGGATTATGGCTACACCTTC
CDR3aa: CASSQDHRGDYGYTF

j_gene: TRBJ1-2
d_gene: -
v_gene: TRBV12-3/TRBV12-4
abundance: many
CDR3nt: TGTGCCAGCAGTTTACAGGGTGAAGTTGGCTACACCTTC
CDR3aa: CASSLQGEVGYTF

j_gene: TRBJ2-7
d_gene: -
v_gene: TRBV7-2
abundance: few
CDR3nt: TGTGCCAGCAGCTTCAGACAGAACGAGCAGTACTTC
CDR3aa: CASSFRQNEQYF

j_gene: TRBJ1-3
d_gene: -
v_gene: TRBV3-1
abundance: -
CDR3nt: TGTGCCAGCAGCCAAGCTCCAGGCTCTGGAAACACCATATATTTT
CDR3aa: CASSQAPGSGNTIYF

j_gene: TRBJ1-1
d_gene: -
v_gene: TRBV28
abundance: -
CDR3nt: TGTGCCAGCATGGGTACTGAGAACACTGAAGCTTTCTTT
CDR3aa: CASMGTENTEAFF

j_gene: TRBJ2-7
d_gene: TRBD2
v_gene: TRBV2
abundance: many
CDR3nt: TGTGCCAGCAGTGGCGGGACTAGCGGCTACGAGCAGTACTTC
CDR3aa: CASSGGTSGYEQYF

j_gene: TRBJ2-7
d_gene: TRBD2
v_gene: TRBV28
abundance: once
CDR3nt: TGTGCCAGCACTAGTAGCGGGGGGGTTTACGAGCAGTACTTC
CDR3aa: CASTSSGGVYEQYF

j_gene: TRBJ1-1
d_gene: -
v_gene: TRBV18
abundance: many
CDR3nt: TGTGCCAGCTCTTCCCCGGGAGGAGCTTTCTTT
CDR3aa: CASSSPGGAFF

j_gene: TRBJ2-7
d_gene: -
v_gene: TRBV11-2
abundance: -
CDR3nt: TGTGCCAGCAGCTTAGCATTTCGGGGACCCTACGAGCAGTACTTC
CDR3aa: CASSLAFRGPYEQYF

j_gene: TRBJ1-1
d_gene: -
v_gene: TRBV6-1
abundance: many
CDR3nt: TGTGCCAGCAGTGGCTTACTAGGGAGAATGAACACTGAAGCTTTCTTT
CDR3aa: CASSGLLGRMNTEAFF